This T cell receptor (beta chain) was identified in a study of shared clonotypes between healthy human individuals. Here immunoSEQ multiplex PCR was the method, and the copy in TCRdb shows in-frame clones only, minus some. The profile shows around 550,000 clones, almost 97% of them singletons. The CDR3 length is 15 residues. CDR1 and CDR2 (germline): SGHDT, YYEEEE. The junction had 6 bases not matched to a gene; V was cut back by 5 bases and J by 2 bases. The sample taken for sequencing was naive CD4+ T cells sorted from blood. Subset here: CD45RA+ positively selected. The sequence was obtained from a woman aged 25 to 45 in good health. The chain is built from TRBV5-6 and TRBJ1-4; 7 bases line up with TRBD1. CDR3 in amino acids: CASSYRGGTNEKLFF. The CDR3 coding sequence is TGTGCCAGCAGTTACAGAGGGGGCACTAATGAAAAACTGTTTTTT.